This T cell receptor beta chain appears in the sequencing data of a study of blood T cell repertoires in COVID-19. Overall study context: Samples taken during acute and convalescent COVID-19 were collected in the United States, Italy and Spain. Nucleic acid was either cDNA or gDNA, and it came from T cells, B-cell-depleted T cells, or PBMCs.

V was cut by 7 bases and J by 7 bases, with 14 bases left in between. CDR3 length equals 14 residues. CDR1 is MNHEY and CDR2 is SVGAGI in the germline V gene. In the source study's methods: Nucleated cell counts were estimated from reference gene primer amplification. Some clones are missing from TCRdb's copy, which holds only in-frame ones; the method was immunoSEQ multiplex PCR. Clone size and V and J calls were adopted from that table, with D and trimming inferred from the DNA. Counted here are some 31,000 clones, more than 85% occurring once; the ten biggest clones make up about 12%. The receptor was derived from a human donor in a cohort sampled during active COVID-19. The donor label of this sample is uncertain. The genes are TRBV6-5 and TRBJ1-6; D ambiguous. Sequencing used peripheral blood. The CDR3 bases are TGTGCCAGCACGGCCTCACAGTTCAATTCACCCCTCCACTTT. It codes for CASTASQFNSPLHF.